Reported below is one TCR beta chain. The table came from immunoSEQ multiplex PCR; TCRdb's copy has only in-frame clones and leaves some out. Of roughly 110,000 clones in the sample, under 95% were seen once. The data originate from a study of T cells after somatic rescue of genetic block. The CDR3 has 15 amino acids. The V and J ends lost 5 bases and 1 base respectively, with 13 bases between them. In germline, CDR1 is SEHNR, CDR2 FQNEAQ (reference sequence). The source is a woman in her late teens or twenties. Sequenced: peripheral blood mononuclear cells (PBMCs). V is TRBV7-9 and J is TRBJ2-3, with D unclear. CDR3 protein: CASSPSGQGTDTQYF. CDR3 nucleotides: TGTGCCAGCAGCCCCTCCGGCCAGGGCACAGATACGCAGTATTTT.